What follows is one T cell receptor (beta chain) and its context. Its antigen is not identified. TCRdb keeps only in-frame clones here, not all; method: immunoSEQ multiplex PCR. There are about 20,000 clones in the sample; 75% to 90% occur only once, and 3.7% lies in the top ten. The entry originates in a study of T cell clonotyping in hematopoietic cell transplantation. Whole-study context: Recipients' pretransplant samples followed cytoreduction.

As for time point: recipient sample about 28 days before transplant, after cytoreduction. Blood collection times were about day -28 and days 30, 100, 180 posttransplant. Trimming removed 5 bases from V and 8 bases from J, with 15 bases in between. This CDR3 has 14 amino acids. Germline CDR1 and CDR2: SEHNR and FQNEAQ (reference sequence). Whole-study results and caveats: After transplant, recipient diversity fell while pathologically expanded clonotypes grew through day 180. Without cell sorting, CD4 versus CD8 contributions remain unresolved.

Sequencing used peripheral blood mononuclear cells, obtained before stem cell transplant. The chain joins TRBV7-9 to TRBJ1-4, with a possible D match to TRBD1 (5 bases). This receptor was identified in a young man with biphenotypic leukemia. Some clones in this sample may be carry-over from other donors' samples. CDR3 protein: CASSPQGLGEKLFF. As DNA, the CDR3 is TGTGCCAGCAGCCCCCAGGGATTGGGAGAAAAACTGTTTTTT.